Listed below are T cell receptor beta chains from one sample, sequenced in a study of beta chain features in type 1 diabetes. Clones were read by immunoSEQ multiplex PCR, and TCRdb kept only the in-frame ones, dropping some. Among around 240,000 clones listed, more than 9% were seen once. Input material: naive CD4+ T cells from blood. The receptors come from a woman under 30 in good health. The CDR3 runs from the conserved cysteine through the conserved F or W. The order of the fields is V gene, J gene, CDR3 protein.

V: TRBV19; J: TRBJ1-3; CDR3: CADWFSGNTIYF
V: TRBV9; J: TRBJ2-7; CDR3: CASSVEGHGRHEQYF
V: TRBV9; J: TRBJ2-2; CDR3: CASSPRLAMNTGELFF
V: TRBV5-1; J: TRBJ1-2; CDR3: CASSLRAGDYGYTF
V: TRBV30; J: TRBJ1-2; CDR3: CASRGDYGYTF
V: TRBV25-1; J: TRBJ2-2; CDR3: CASRGTSGRATNTGELFF
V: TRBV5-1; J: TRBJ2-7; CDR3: CASSLGQGDYEQYF
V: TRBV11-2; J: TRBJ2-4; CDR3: CASSSRTRRSLNQYF
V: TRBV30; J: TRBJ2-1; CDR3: CAWIGSGSGNEQFF
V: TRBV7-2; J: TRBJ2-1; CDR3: CASSSRLAGGNEQFF
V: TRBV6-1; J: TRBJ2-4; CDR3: CASSEGLPGGYAKNIQYF
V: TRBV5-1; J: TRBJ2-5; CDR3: CASSVLAGRRSQETQYF
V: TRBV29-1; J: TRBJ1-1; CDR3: CTITRDRGSLAFF
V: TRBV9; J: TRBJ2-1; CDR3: CASSVGQGQMYNEQFF
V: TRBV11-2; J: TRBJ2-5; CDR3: CASSLEGTVQGETQYF
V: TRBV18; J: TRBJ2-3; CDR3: CASSPSSTDTQYF
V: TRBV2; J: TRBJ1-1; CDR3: CASSELGENTEAFF
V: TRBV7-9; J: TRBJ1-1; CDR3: CASSPIRGNTEAFF
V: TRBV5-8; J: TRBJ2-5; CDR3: CASSFNSRTQYF
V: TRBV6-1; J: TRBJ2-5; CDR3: CASSEDNTQETQYF
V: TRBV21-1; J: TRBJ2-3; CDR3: CASSPTSGGSDTQYF
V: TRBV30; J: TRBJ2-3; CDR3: CAWTLRGAGQGRVDTQYF
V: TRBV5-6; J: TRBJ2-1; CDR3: CASRPQGANEQFF
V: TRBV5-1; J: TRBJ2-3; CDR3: CASSFTLAGVVTDTQYF
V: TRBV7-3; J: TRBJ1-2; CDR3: CASSPGGYTF
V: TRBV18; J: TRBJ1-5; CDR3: CASSSGTDDQPQHF
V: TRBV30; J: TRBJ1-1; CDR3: CAWTVGVVSEAFF
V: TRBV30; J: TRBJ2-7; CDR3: CAWSVSHLAHEQYF
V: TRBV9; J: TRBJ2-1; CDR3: CASSVASYNEQFF
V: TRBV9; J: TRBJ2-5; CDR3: CASSVRATSGGAGETQYF
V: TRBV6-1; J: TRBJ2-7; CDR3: CASSAGTGGLEQYF
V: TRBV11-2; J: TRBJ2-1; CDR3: CASKIRQPDYNEQFF
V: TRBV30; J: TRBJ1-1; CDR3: CAWSERSVTAPRLNTEAFF
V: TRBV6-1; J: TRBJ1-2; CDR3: CASSEQDRAGYGYTF
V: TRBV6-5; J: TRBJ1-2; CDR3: CASSYSMSGLNYGYTF
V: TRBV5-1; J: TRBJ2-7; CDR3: CASSARTGYEQYF
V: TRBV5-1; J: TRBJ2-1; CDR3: CASSLAGTGAVNEQFF
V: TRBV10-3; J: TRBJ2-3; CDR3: CAISEDTSTDTQYF
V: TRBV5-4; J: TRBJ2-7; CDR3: CASSLGGPPYEQYF
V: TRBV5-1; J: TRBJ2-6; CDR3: CASRPDSARQANVLTF
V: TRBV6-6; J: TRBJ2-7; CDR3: CASSYVYYEQYF